The 16 T cell receptor beta chains in this list originate from one sample, sequenced in a study of shared clonotypes between healthy human individuals. TCRdb keeps only in-frame clones here, not all; method: immunoSEQ multiplex PCR. This sample yields some 2,500,000 clones, of which 92% are seen a single time; approximately 0.39% belongs to the top ten. What was sequenced was naive CD4+ T cells from PBMCs. The sample's subset: CD45RA+ positively selected. The receptors were sampled from a man aged 18-30 years in good health. Some clones in this sample may be carry-over from other donors' samples.

V and J are TRBV7-9 and TRBJ2-1; D is perhaps TRBD1 (5 bases). With 0 bases removed from V and 7 bases from J, the gap between germline ends came to 13 bases. This CDR3 is built from 15 residues. The V gene's germline CDR1 is SEHNR and CDR2 FQNEAQ (reference sequence). CDR3 coding DNA: TGTGCCAGCAGCTTAGCTGGGGCCCTGGGGAATGAGCAGTTCTTC. Translated, it gives CASSLAGALGNEQFF.

The chain employs TRBV15 and TRBJ2-5, with 10 bases aligning to TRBD2. The V gene end was trimmed by 1 base and the J gene end by 5 bases; junction bases not matched to a gene: 4. This CDR3 contains 15 residues. Germline loops: CDR1 LNHNV, CDR2 YYDKDF (reference sequence). CDR3 sequence: CATSRASGRGETQYF. The CDR3 nucleotides are TGTGCCACCAGCAGAGCTAGCGGGAGAGGCGAGACCCAGTACTTC.

The gene calls are TRBV5-6 and TRBJ1-5, with D perhaps TRBD1 (5 bases). The CDR3 is 15 amino acids. Trimming removed 0 bases from V and 6 bases from J, with 13 bases in between. Germline CDR1 and CDR2: SGHDT and YYEEEE. CDR3 sequence (DNA): TGTGCCAGCAGCTTGGATAGCCCCGGGACTCAGCCCCAGCATTTT. Translated: CASSLDSPGTQPQHF.

In the case of this clone: Other DNA sequences of this sample code for an identical CDR3. V usage is TRBV7-2 and J usage is TRBJ1-2; D not certain. This CDR3 has 13 amino acids. V was cut by 1 base and J by 5 bases, with 8 bases left in between. Per the germline V gene, CDR1 is SGHTA and CDR2 is FQGNSA. The CDR3 DNA is TGTGCCAGCAGCTTAGGAGCCAGGTATGGCTACACCTTC. Amino acids: CASSLGARYGYTF. The complete variable domain, with remaining parts taken from reference TRBV7-2 and TRBJ1-2, reads GAGVSQSPSNKVTEKGKDVELRCDPISGHTALYWYRQSLGQGLEFLIYFQGNSAPDKSGLPSDRFSAERTGGSVSTLTIQRTQQEDSAVYLCASSLGARYGYTFGSGTRLTVV.

This clone was found once. The chain employs TRBV4-2 and TRBJ2-5; 11 nucleotides align to TRBD2. The CDR3 spans 16 residues. CDR1 and CDR2 (germline): LGHNA, YNFKEQ. J was trimmed by 4 bases and V by 0 bases; bases with no gene match: 4. The chain's CDR3 is CASSQELAGVAETQYF. The CDR3 DNA sequence: TGTGCCAGCAGCCAAGAACTAGCGGGAGTTGCAGAGACCCAGTACTTC.

A remark on this clone: Other DNA sequences of this sample code for an identical CDR3. This rearrangement joins TRBV20-1 to TRBJ2-1; D is undetermined. The V and J ends lost 3 bases and 3 bases respectively, with 3 bases between them. The germline V gene has CDR1 DFQATT and CDR2 SNEGSKA (reference sequence). The CDR3 covers 11 residues. The CDR3 spells CSARDYNEQFF. CDR3 in DNA: TGCAGTGCTAGGGACTACAATGAGCAGTTCTTC.

CDR3 sequence (DNA): TGTGCCAGCAGCTTCGGCAGTTTTCCATCTAATGAAAAACTGTTTTTT. Its protein product is CASSFGSFPSNEKLFF. The genes are TRBV7-9 and TRBJ1-4, with D unclear. The CDR3 totals 16 residues. Germline assignment: CDR1 SEHNR and CDR2 FQNEAQ (reference sequence). The V gene lost 3 bases and the J gene lost 3 bases, with 14 bases spanning the gap.

V is TRBV9 and J is TRBJ1-1, with D perhaps matching TRBD1 (5 bases). The CDR3 extends over 15 amino acids. The germline V gene has CDR1 SGDLS and CDR2 YYNGEE. V dropped 0 bases and J dropped 3 bases, with 12 bases sitting between them. CDR3 nucleotide sequence: TGTGCCAGCAGCGTAGTAGCAGGGATGGACACTGAAGCTTTCTTT. Its protein product is CASSVVAGMDTEAFF.

This clone was observed a handful of times. J is TRBJ2-7 and V is TRBV4-1; D unresolved. CDR1 is MGHRA and CDR2 is YSYEKL in the germline V gene. The CDR3 is made up of 15 amino acids. Trimming took 0 bases from V and 2 from J, leaving 11 bases between them. CDR3 region: CASSQERTGPYEQYF. The CDR3 coding sequence is TGCGCCAGCAGCCAAGAGAGGACCGGACCCTACGAGCAGTACTTC.

This chain uses TRBV10-3 with TRBJ1-5, with D possibly being TRBD1 (6 bases). This CDR3 is built from 12 residues. Germline V CDR1 and CDR2: ENHRY, SYGVKD. V lost 4 bases, J lost 11 bases, and 12 bases lay in between. CDR3 bases: TGTGCCATCAGTGGTGCAGGGGAAGCCCAGCATTTT. Translation: CAISGAGEAQHF.

The genes are TRBV7-2 and TRBJ2-2, with D uncertain. CDR3 length: 15 amino acids. Trimming cost V 5 bases and J 1 base, with 11 bases left between them. Germline V lookup: CDR1 SGHTA, CDR2 FQGNSA. This CDR3 reads CASSARTGNTGELFF. CDR3 nucleotides: TGTGCCAGCAGCGCAAGGACGGGGAACACCGGGGAGCTGTTTTTT. The entire variable domain, with the rest obtained from reference TRBV7-2 and TRBJ2-2, is as follows: GAGVSQSPSNKVTEKGKDVELRCDPISGHTALYWYRQSLGQGLEFLIYFQGNSAPDKSGLPSDRFSAERTGGSVSTLTIQRTQQEDSAVYLCASSARTGNTGELFFGEGSRLTVL.

In its sample, this clone was seen a few times. This chain connects TRBV4-1 to TRBJ1-1; D possibly corresponds to TRBD1 (6 bases). The CDR3 sequence is 16 residues long. The V gene's germline CDR1 is MGHRA and CDR2 YSYEKL. The ends were cut back, 2 bases at V and 11 bases at J, with 24 bases in the middle. The CDR3 nucleotides read TGCGCCAGCAGCCAACAAAACGTCAGGGGAGTAATGAATGCTTTCTTT. Translating gives CASSQQNVRGVMNAFF.

This clone has just one count. J is TRBJ2-7 and V is TRBV19, with TRBD1 matching over 9 bases. The CDR3 runs to 14 residues. The V gene's germline CDR1 is LNHDA and CDR2 SQIVND (reference sequence). V shed 3 bases and J 3 bases; nucleotides not matched to a gene: 3. CDR3 nucleotides: TGTGCCAGTAGTATCACGACAGGGGGCTACGAGCAGTACTTC. Translating gives CASSITTGGYEQYF.

The V gene is TRBV28, the J gene TRBJ1-5; D is uncertain. V dropped 5 bases and J dropped 7 bases, with 15 bases sitting between them. Per the germline V gene, CDR1 is MDHEN and CDR2 is SYDVKM. The CDR3 contains 14 residues. The CDR3 nucleotides are TGTGCCAGCAGTACCCAGTGGGGAAACCAGCCCCAGCATTTT. Amino acids: CASSTQWGNQPQHF.

CDR3 region: CASSTGLAGGVYEQYF. DNA for the CDR3: TGCGCCAGCAGCACGGGACTAGCGGGAGGTGTCTACGAGCAGTACTTC. This chain uses TRBV5-1 with TRBJ2-7, with TRBD2 matching over 15 bases. This CDR3 spans 16 amino acids. V was clipped by 4 bases and J by 3 bases; unmatched bases: 5. Per the germline V gene, CDR1 is SGHRS and CDR2 is YFSETQ.

This chain joins TRBV7-9 and TRBJ2-7; weak D call: TRBD1 (5 bases). Per the germline V gene, CDR1 is SEHNR and CDR2 is FQNEAQ (reference sequence). V was clipped by 1 base and J by 4 bases, with 14 bases between them. This CDR3 is 15 amino acids long. CDR3 sequence reads: CASSLGSTGSYEQYF. DNA of the CDR3: TGTGCCAGCAGCTTAGGTAGCACAGGAAGTTACGAGCAGTACTTC.